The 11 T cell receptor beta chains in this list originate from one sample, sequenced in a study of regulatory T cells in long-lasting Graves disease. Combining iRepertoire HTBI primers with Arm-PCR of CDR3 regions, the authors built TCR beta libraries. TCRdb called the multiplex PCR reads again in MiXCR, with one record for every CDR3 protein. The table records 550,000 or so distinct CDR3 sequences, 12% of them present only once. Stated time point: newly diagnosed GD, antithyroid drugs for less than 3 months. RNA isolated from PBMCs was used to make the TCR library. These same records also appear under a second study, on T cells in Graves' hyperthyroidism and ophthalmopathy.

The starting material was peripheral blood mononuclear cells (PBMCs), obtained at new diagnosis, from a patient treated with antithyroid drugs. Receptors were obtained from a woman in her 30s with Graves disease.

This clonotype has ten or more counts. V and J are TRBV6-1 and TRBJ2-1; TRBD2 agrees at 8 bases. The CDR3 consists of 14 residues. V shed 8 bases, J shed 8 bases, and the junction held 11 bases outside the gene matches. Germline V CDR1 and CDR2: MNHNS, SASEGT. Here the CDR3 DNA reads TGTGCCAGCCTATGGCGGGAGGAATGGCATGAGCAGTTCTTC. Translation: CASLWREEWHEQFF.

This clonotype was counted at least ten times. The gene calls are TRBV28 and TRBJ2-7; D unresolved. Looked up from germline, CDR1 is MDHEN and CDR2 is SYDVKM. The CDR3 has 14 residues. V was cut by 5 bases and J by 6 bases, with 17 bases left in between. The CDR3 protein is CASSRVGWGLEQYF. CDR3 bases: TGTGCCAGCAGTCGTGTAGGGTGGGGTCTCGAGCAGTACTTC. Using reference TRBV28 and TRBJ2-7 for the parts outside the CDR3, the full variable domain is DVKVTQSSRYLVKRTGEKVFLECVQDMDHENMFWYRQDPGLGLRLIYFSYDVKMKEKGDIPEGYSVSREKKERFSLILESASTNQTSMYLCASSRVGWGLEQYFGPGTRLTVT.

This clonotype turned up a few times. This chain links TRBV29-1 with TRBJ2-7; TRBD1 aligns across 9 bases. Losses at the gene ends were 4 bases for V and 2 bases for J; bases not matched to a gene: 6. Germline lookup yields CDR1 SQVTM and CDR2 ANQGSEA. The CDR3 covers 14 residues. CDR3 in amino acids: CSVGGQGQAYEQYF. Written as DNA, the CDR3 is TGCAGCGTTGGGGGACAGGGTCAGGCCTACGAGCAGTACTTC.

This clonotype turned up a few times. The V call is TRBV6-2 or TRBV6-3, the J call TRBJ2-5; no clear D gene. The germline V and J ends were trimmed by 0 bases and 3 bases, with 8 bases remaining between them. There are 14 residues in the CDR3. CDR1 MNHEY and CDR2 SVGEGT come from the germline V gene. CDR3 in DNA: TGTGCCAGCAGTTACTCGAACAGAGAAGAGACCCAGTACTTC. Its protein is CASSYSNREETQYF.

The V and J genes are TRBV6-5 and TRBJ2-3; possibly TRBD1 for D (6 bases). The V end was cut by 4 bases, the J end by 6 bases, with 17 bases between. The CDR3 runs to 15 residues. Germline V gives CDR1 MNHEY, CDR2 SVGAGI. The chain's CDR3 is CASSLNGQPRDTQYF. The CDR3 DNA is TGTGCCAGCAGTTTAAATGGACAGCCCCGGGATACGCAGTATTTT.

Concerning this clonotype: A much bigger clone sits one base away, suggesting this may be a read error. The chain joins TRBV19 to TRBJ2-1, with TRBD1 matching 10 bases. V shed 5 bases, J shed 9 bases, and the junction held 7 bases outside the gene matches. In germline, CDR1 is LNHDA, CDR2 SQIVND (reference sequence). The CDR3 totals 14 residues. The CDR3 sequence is CASSPGTGDGEQFF. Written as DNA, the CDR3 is TGTGCCAGTAGTCCCGGGACAGGGGACGGTGAGCAGTTCTTC.

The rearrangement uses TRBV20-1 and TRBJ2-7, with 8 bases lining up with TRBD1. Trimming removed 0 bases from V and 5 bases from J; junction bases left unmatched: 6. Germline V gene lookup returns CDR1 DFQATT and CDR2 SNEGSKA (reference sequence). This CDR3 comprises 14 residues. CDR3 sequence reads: CSAREGAGGHEQYF. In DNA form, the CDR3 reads TGCAGTGCTAGAGAGGGGGCAGGGGGCCACGAGCAGTACTTC.

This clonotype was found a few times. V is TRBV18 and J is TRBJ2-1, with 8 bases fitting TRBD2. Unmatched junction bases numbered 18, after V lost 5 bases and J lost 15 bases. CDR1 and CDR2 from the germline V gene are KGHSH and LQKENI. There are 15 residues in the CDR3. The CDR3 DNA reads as TGTGCCAGCTCAACGAACGAGGTAGCGGGATCGACCGGGTTCTTC. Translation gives CASSTNEVAGSTGFF.

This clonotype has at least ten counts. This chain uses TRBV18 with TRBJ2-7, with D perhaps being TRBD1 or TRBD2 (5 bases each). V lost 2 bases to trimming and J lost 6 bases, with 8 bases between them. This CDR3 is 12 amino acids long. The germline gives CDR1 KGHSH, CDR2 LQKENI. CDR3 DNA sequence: TGTGCCAGCTCACCATGGGGGTTCGAGCAGTACTTC. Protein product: CASSPWGFEQYF.

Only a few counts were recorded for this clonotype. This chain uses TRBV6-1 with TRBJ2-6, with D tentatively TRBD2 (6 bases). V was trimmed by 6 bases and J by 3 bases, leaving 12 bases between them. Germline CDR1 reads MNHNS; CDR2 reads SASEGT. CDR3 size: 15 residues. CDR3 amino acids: CASSPRGGGANVLTF. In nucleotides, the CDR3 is TGTGCCAGCAGCCCTCGGGGAGGTGGGGCCAACGTCCTGACTTTC.

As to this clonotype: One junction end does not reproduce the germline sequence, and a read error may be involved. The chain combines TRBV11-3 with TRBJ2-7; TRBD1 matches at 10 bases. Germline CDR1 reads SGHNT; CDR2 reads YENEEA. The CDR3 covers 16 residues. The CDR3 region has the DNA TGTGCCAGCAGCTCACCGGGACAGGGGAGCTCCTACGAGCAGCACTTC. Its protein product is CASSSPGQGSSYEQHF.